One TCR beta chain is described in this entry. Using a J-beta primer mix together with a sample-barcoded 5' primer, a second PCR was run for roughly 7 to 11 cycles. TCRdb analysed the 5' RACE reads with MiXCR anew, one entry per CDR3 protein. The table includes more than 900,000 distinct CDR3 sequences, 25% to 30% detected once. The CDR3 length is 13 residues. These data originate in a study of blood T cells in healthy people across ages. The data also belong to a second study, concerning T cells of mothers and their children.

Sequencing input: blood. This sequence originates from a woman aged 40-49 years in good health. This chain joins TRBV12-3 or TRBV12-4 and TRBJ2-5; TRBD2 agrees at 7 bases. The CDR3 region has the DNA TGTGCTAGCTCGCGCGGGGGTGAGGCAGAGCAGTACTTC. Protein: CASSRGGEAEQYF.